Listed below are T cell receptor beta chains from one sample, sequenced in a study of cytomegalovirus exposure and HLA in healthy donors. Clones were read by immunoSEQ multiplex PCR, and TCRdb kept only the in-frame ones, dropping some. The data show about 130,000 clones, with more than 80% seen just once and about 7% held by the top ten. Sequenced sample: PBMCs. The receptors here all came from a woman younger than 45 in good health and CMV-seropositive. Both conserved end residues are part of each CDR3. Some rows mark clone size as missing; the rest say once, few, many or name a class of expanded clone.

V gene: TRBV5-1; clone size: NA; J gene: TRBJ1-5; CDR3 protein: CASSLGQPDNQPQHF
V gene: TRBV9; clone size: NA; J gene: TRBJ2-7; CDR3 protein: CASSVAPGYEQYF
V gene: TRBV19; clone size: NA; J gene: TRBJ2-2; CDR3 protein: CASSTRTGARAGELFF
V gene: TRBV18; clone size: NA; J gene: TRBJ1-1; CDR3 protein: CASSPRDRSNTEAFF
V gene: TRBV7-9; clone size: NA; J gene: TRBJ2-3; CDR3 protein: CASSFRGTTDTQYF
V gene: TRBV5-1; clone size: NA; J gene: TRBJ1-1; CDR3 protein: CASSGDFNTEAFF
V gene: TRBV5-5; clone size: once; J gene: TRBJ1-5; CDR3 protein: CASSSLEGDNQPQHF
V gene: TRBV6-5; clone size: once; J gene: TRBJ2-4; CDR3 protein: CASSWAGTGENIQYF
V gene: TRBV28; clone size: NA; J gene: TRBJ1-5; CDR3 protein: CASSLDSNQPQHF
V gene: TRBV30; clone size: NA; J gene: TRBJ1-2; CDR3 protein: CAWSVQVVGGYTF
V gene: TRBV10-3; clone size: NA; J gene: TRBJ1-4; CDR3 protein: CAIALDRDNEKLFF
V gene: TRBV5-1; clone size: NA; J gene: TRBJ2-3; CDR3 protein: CASSPEEGPTDTQYF
V gene: TRBV15; clone size: NA; J gene: TRBJ1-2; CDR3 protein: CATSRASYGYTF
V gene: TRBV19; clone size: NA; J gene: TRBJ1-1; CDR3 protein: CATVSGVKAFF
V gene: TRBV19; clone size: few; J gene: TRBJ2-7; CDR3 protein: CASSPLGGGEQYF